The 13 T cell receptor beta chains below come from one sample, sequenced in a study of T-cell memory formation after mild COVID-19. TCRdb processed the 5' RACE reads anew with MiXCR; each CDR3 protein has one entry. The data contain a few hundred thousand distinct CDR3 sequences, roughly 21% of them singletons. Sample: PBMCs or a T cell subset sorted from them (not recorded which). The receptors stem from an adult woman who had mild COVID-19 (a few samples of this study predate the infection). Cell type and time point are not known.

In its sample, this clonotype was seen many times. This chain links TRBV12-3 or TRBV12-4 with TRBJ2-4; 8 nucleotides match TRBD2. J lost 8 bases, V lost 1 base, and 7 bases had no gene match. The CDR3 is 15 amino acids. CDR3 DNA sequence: TGTGCCAGCAGTTTAGACGGGGGGGCCGGTGACATTCAGTACTTC. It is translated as CASSLDGGAGDIQYF.

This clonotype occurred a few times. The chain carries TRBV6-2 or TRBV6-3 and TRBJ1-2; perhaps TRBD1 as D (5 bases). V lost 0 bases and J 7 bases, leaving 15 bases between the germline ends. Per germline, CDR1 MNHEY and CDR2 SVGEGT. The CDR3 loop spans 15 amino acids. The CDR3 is CASSYSTGQVGGYTF. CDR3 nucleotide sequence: TGTGCCAGCAGTTACTCGACGGGGCAGGTTGGTGGCTACACCTTC.

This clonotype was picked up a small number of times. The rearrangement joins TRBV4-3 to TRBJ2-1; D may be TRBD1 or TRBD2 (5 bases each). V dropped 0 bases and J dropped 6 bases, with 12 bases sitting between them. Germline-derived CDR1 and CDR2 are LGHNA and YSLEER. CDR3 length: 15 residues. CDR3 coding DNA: TGCGCCAGCAGCCAAGAAGGGACCACGGGCAATGAGCAGTTCTTC. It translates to CASSQEGTTGNEQFF.

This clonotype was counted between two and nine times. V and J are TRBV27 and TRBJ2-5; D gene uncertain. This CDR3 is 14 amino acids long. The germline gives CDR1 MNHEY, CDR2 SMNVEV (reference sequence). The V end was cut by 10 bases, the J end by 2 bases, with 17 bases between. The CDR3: CATKVDRKQETQYF. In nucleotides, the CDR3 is TGTGCCACCAAAGTTGACCGGAAACAAGAGACCCAGTACTTC.

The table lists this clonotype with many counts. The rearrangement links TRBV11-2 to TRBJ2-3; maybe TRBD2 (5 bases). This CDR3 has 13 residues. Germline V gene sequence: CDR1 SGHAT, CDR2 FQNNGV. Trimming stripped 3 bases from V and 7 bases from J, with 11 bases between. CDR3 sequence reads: CASSFTGVNTQYF. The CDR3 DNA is TGTGCCAGCAGCTTTACCGGGGTCAATACGCAGTATTTT.

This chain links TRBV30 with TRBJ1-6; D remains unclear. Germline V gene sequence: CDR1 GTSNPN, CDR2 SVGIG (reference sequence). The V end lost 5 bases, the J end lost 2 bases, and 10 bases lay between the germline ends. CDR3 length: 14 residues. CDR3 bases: TGTGCCTGGGATCCGGGCGCCTATAATTCACCCCTCCACTTT. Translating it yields CAWDPGAYNSPLHF. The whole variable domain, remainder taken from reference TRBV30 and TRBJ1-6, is SQTIHQWPATLVQPVGSPLSLECTVEGTSNPNLYWYRQAAGRGLQLLFYSVGIGQISSEVPQNLSASRPQDRQFILSSKKLLLSDSGFYLCAWDPGAYNSPLHFGNGTRLTVT.

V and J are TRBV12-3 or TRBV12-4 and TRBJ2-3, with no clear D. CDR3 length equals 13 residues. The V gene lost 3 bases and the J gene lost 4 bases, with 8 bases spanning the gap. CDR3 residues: CASSFGESDTQYF. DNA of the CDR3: TGTGCCAGCAGTTTTGGTGAATCAGATACGCAGTATTTT.

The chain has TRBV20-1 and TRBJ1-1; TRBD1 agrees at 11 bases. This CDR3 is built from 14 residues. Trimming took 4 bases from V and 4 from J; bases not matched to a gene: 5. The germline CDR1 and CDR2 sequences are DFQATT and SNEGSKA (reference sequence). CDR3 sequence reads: CSAKGQGAPTEAFF. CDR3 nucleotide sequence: TGCAGTGCTAAAGGACAGGGGGCGCCCACTGAAGCTTTCTTT.

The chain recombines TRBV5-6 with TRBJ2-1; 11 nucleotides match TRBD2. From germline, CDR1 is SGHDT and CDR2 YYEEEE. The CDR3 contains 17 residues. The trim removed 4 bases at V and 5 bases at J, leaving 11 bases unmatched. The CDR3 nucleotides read TGTGCCAGCAGCCGGAGTAACCTAGCGGGGGGAAACAATGAGCAGTTCTTC. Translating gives CASSRSNLAGGNNEQFF.

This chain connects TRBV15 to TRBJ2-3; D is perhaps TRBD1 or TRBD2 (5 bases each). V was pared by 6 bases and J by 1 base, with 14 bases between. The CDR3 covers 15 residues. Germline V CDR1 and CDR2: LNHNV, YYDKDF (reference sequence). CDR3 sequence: CATRDGTGGTDTQYF. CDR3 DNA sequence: TGTGCCACCAGAGATGGGACCGGGGGCACAGATACGCAGTATTTT.

This CDR3 reads CASSSRLVGTDTQYF. The CDR3, as DNA: TGTGCCAGCAGCTCCCGACTAGTCGGCACAGATACGCAGTATTTT. The J gene is TRBJ2-3, the V gene TRBV11-2; tentative D call: TRBD2 (6 bases). The germline gives CDR1 SGHAT, CDR2 FQNNGV. The CDR3 covers 15 residues. Trimming left V 4 bases short and J 1 base short, with 12 bases between. The full variable domain, completed using reference TRBV11-2 and TRBJ2-3, is EAGVAQSPRYKIIEKRQSVAFWCNPISGHATLYWYQQILGQGPKLLIQFQNNGVVDDSQLPKDRFSAERLKGVDSTLKIQPAKLEDSAVYLCASSSRLVGTDTQYFGPGTRLTVL.

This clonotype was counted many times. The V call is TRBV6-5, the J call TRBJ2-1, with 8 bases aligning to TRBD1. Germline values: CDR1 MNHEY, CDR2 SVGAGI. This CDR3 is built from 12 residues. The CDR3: CASGTGYNEQFF. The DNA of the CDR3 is TGTGCTTCGGGGACAGGCTACAATGAGCAGTTCTTC.

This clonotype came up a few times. The CDR3 bases are TGTGCCAGCAGCCAAGTGACTAGCGGGGCAGATACGCAGTATTTT. Its protein product is CASSQVTSGADTQYF. The chain has TRBV3-1 and TRBJ2-3; 11 nucleotides match TRBD2. This CDR3 contains 15 residues. V was clipped by 1 base and J by 4 bases; unmatched bases: 1. Germline assignment: CDR1 LGHDT and CDR2 YNNKEL (reference sequence).